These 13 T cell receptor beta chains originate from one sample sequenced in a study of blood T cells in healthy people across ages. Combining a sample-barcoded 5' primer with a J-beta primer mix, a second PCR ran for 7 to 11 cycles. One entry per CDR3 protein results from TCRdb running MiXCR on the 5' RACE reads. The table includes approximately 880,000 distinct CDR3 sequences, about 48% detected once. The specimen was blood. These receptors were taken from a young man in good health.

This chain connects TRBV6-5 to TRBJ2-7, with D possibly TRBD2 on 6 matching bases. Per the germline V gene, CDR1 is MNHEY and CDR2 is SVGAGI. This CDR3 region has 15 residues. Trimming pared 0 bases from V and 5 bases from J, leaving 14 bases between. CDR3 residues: CASSYSNQAGNEQYF. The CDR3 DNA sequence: TGTGCCAGCAGTTACTCGAATCAAGCGGGCAACGAGCAGTACTTC.

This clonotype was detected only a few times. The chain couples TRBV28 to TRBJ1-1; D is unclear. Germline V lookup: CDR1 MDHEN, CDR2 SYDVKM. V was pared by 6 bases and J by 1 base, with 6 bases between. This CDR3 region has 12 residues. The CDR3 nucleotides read TGTGCCAGCAGGTACAGGAACACTGAAGCTTTCTTT. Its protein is CASRYRNTEAFF.

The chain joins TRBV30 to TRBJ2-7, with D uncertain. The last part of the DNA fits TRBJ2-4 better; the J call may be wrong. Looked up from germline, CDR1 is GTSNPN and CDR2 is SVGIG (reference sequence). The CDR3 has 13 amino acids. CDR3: CAWSQSEPNIQYF. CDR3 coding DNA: TGTGCCTGGAGTCAGTCGGAGCCAAACATTCAGTACTTC.

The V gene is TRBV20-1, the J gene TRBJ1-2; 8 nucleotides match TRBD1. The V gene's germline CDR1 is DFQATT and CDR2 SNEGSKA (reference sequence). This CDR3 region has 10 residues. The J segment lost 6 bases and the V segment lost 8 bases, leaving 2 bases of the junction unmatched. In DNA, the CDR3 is TGCAGTCCAGGGGGCAATGGCTACACCTTC. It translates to CSPGGNGYTF.

CDR3 in DNA: TGTGCCAGCAGCTTAGTCTATACAGGGAGAGGCACTGAAGCTTTCTTT. It codes for CASSLVYTGRGTEAFF. V is TRBV7-2 and J is TRBJ1-1; the D gene is possibly TRBD1 (6 bases). CDR1 is SGHTA, CDR2 FQGNSA, per germline. There are 16 residues in the CDR3. V was cut by 1 base and J by 4 bases, with 16 bases left in between.

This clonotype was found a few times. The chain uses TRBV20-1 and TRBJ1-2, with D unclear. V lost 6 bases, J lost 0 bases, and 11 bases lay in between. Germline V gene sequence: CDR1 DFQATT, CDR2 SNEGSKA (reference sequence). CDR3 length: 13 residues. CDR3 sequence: CSAPSGSNYGYTF. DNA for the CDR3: TGCAGTGCCCCAAGCGGGTCTAACTATGGCTACACCTTC.

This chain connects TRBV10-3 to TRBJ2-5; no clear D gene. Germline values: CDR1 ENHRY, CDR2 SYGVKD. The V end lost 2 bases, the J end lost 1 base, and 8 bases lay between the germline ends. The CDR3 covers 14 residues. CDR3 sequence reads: CAISEQDLQETQYF. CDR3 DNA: TGTGCCATCAGTGAGCAGGACCTCCAAGAGACCCAGTACTTC.

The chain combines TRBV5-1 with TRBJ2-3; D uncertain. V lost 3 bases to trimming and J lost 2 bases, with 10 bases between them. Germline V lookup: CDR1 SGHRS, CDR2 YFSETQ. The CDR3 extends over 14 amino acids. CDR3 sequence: CASSSDGFTDTQYF. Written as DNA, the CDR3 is TGCGCCAGCAGCTCTGACGGGTTCACAGATACGCAGTATTTT.

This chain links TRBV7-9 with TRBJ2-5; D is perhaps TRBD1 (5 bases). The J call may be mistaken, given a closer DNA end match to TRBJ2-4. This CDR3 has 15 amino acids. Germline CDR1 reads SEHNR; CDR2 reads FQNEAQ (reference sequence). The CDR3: CASSFDSLDKNIQYF. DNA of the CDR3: TGTGCCAGCAGCTTCGACAGCTTAGACAAAAACATTCAGTACTTC.

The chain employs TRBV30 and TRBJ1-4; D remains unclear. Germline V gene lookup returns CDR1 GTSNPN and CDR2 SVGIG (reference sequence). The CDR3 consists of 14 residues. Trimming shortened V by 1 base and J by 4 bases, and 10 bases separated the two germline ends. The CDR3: CAWSEDGYNEKLFF. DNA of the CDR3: TGTGCCTGGAGTGAGGACGGATATAATGAAAAACTGTTTTTT.

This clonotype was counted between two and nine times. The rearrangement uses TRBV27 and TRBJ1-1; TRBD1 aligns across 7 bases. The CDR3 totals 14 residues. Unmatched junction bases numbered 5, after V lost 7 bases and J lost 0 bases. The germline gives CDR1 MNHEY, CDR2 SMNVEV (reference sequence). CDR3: CASKPDRVNTEAFF. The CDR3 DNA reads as TGTGCCAGCAAGCCTGACAGGGTGAACACTGAAGCTTTCTTT.

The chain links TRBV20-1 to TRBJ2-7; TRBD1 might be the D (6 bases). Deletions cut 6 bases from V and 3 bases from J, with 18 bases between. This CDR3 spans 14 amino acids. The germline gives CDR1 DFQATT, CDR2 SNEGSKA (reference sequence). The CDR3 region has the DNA TGCAGTGCACTTAGACAGGAGCCAATCTACGAGCAGTACTTC. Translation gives CSALRQEPIYEQYF.

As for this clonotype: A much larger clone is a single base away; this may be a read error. The CDR3 DNA sequence: TGTGCCAGCAGTTTAGACCCCGGTCAGCCCCGGCATTTT. Translation: CASSLDPGQPRHF. V usage is TRBV12-3 or TRBV12-4 and J usage is TRBJ1-5, with D unclear. The CDR3 sequence is 13 residues long.